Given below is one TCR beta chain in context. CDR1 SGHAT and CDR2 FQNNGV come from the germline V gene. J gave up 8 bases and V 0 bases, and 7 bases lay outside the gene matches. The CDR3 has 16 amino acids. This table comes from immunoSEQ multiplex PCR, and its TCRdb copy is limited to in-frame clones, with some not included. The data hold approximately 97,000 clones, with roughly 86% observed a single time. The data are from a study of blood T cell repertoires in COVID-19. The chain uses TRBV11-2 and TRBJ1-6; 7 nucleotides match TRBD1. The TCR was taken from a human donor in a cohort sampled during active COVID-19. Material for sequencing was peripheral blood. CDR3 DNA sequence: TGTGCCAGCAGCTTAGATCTCGGCAGGGGGGATTCACCCCTCCACTTT. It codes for CASSLDLGRGDSPLHF.